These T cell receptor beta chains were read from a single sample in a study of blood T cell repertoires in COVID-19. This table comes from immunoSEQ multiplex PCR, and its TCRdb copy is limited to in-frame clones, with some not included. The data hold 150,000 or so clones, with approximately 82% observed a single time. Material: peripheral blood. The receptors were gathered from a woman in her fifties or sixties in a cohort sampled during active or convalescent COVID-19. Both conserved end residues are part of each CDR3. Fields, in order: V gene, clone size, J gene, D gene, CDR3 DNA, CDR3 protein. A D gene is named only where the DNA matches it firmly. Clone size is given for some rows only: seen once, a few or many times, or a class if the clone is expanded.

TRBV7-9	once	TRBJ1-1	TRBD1	TGTGCCAGCAGCCCAGACAGGGGGCGATACACTGAAGCTTTCTTT	CASSPDRGRYTEAFF
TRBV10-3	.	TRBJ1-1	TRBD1	TGTGCCATCAGGAAGACAGGGATTGACACTGAAGCTTTCTTT	CAIRKTGIDTEAFF
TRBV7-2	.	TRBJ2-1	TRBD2	TGTGCCAGCAGCTTACAAGCGGGGTCCGACTCCTACAATGAGCAGTTCTTC	CASSLQAGSDSYNEQFF
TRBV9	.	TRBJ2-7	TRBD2	TGTGCCAGCAGCGTAGGGCCTAGCGGGAGAAATAACGCCTACGAGCAGTACTTC	CASSVGPSGRNNAYEQYF
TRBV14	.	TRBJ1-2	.	TGTGCCAGCAGCCAAGATCGGGAATATGGCTACACCTTC	CASSQDREYGYTF
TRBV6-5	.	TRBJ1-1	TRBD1	TGTGCCAGCAGTTACGGAGGGACAGGGGACACTGAAGCTTTCTTT	CASSYGGTGDTEAFF
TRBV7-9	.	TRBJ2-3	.	TGTGCCAACGGTCGGGGCACAGATACGCAGTATTTT	CANGRGTDTQYF
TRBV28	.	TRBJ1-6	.	TGTGCCAGCAGCTTGGGAGGGCTCGGTTCACCCCTCCACTTT	CASSLGGLGSPLHF
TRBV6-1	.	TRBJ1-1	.	TGTGCCAGCAGTGATAGTAGGGGCTCTGAAGCTTTCTTT	CASSDSRGSEAFF
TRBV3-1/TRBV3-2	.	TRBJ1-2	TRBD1	TGTGCCAGCAGCCTGGGACAGGGTAACTATGGCTACACCTTC	CASSLGQGNYGYTF
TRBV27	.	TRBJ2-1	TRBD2	TGTGCCAGCAGTTTGGGACTAGGTAGCTCCAATGAGCAGTTCTTC	CASSLGLGSSNEQFF
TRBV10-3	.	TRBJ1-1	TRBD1	TGTGCCATCAGCGACAGGGGGAACACTGAAGCTTTCTTT	CAISDRGNTEAFF
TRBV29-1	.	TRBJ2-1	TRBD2	TGCAGCGCCCAAGCTAGCGGGAATGAGCAGTTCTTC	CSAQASGNEQFF
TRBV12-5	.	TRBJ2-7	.	TGTGCTAGTGGTTCCGGGACACCGACCTACGAGCAGTACTTC	CASGSGTPTYEQYF
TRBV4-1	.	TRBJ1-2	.	TGCGCCAGCAGCCAGTCCACCGTTCGACTGGCTAACTATGGCTACACCTTC	CASSQSTVRLANYGYTF
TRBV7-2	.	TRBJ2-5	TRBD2	TGTGCCAGCAGCTTAGGGGGACTAGCGGGGCAAGAGACCCAGTACTTC	CASSLGGLAGQETQYF
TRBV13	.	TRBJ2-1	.	TGTGCCAGCAGCTCTCGGTCGTACAATGAGCAGTTCTTC	CASSSRSYNEQFF
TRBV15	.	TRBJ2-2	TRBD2	TGTGCCACCAGTCGGGGGGGCTCGGACACCGGGGAGCTGTTTTTT	CATSRGGSDTGELFF
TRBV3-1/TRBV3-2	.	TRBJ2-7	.	TGTGCCAGCAGTATTTCCTACGAGCAGTACTTC	CASSISYEQYF
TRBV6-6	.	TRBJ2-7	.	TGTGCCAGCAGTTCGACGGGGGGCGTACCCGAGCAGTACTTC	CASSSTGGVPEQYF
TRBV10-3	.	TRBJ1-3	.	TGTGCCACCCTATTCTCCAACACCATATATTTT	CATLFSNTIYF
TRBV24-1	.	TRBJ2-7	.	TGTGCCACCACCACGACAGGAGAGGGAAACGAGCAGTACTTC	CATTTTGEGNEQYF
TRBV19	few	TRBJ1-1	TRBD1	TGTGCCAGTCACAGGGGATGGACGAACACTGAAGCTTTCTTT	CASHRGWTNTEAFF
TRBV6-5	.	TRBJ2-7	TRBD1	TGTGCCAGCATTATGGGACAGGGGACCGACGAGCAGTACTTC	CASIMGQGTDEQYF
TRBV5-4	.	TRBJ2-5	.	TGTGCCAGCAGCTTTCAGGGGACGGAAGAGACCCAGTACTTC	CASSFQGTEETQYF
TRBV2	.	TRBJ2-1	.	TGTGCCAGCAGTGAAGGGCAGGATACCTACAATGAGCAGTTCTTC	CASSEGQDTYNEQFF
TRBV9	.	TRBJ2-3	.	TGTGCCAGCAGCGGAAGAGGGCTCGAGGATACGCAGTATTTT	CASSGRGLEDTQYF
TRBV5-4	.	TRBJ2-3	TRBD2	TGTGCCAGCAGACCTCATCCCGGGACTAGCGGGGGGTATACGCAGTATTTT	CASRPHPGTSGGYTQYF
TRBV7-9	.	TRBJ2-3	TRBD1	TGTGCCAGCAGCCGGGGACAGGCAACGACAGATACGCAGTATTTT	CASSRGQATTDTQYF
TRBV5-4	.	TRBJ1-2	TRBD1	TGTGCCAGCAGCTTGGGACAGGGGATCTATGGCTACACCTTC	CASSLGQGIYGYTF
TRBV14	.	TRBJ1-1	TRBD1	TGTGCCAGCAGCCAAGGAATCAGGGGGCTCGGTTTCTTT	CASSQGIRGLGFF
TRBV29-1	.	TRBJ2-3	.	TGCAGCGTTGAAGGAGGACAGATAATAGCCTTGTCGGCCACAGATACGCAGTATTTT	CSVEGGQIIALSATDTQYF
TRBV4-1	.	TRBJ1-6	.	TGCGCCAGCAGCCAAGAGAAGATGCCTATCTCACCCCTCCACTTT	CASSQEKMPISPLHF
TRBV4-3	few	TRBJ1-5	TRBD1	TGCGCCAGCAGCCCCACGCGTACAGGGGAGCCCCAGCATTTT	CASSPTRTGEPQHF
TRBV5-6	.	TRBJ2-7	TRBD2	TGTGCCAGCAGCCTGGCGGGGGGGACGTACGAGCAGTACTTC	CASSLAGGTYEQYF
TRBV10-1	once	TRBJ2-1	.	TGCGCCAGCAGTGAATTGGAGGGGGCGCCTCGGAATGAGCAGTTCTTC	CASSELEGAPRNEQFF
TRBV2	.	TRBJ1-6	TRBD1	TGTGCCAGCAGGGGACAGGGCTTGCATTCACCCCTCCACTTT	CASRGQGLHSPLHF
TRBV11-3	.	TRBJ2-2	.	TGTGCCAGCAGCTTAGAGGGGGGCACCGGGGAGCTGTTTTTT	CASSLEGGTGELFF
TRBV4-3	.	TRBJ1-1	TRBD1	TGCGCCAGCAGCCAAGGGACAGGGGCGAGAGGGAACACTGAAGCTTTCTTT	CASSQGTGARGNTEAFF
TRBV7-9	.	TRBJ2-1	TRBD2	TGTGCCAGCAGCTGGAGGCTAGCGGGGTACAATGAGCAGTTCTTC	CASSWRLAGYNEQFF
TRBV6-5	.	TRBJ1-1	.	TGTGCCAGCAGCCAGGGTCCTTTGAACACTGAAGCTTTCTTT	CASSQGPLNTEAFF
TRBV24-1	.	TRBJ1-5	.	TGTGCCACCAGTGACCAAAAAAATCAGCCCCAGCATTTT	CATSDQKNQPQHF
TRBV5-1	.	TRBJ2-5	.	TGCGCCAGCAGCTCTCCCGGGGTACAAGAGACCCAGTACTTC	CASSSPGVQETQYF
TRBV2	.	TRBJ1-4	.	TGTGCCAGCAGTGGAGACAGAGCAACTAATGAAAAACTGTTTTTT	CASSGDRATNEKLFF